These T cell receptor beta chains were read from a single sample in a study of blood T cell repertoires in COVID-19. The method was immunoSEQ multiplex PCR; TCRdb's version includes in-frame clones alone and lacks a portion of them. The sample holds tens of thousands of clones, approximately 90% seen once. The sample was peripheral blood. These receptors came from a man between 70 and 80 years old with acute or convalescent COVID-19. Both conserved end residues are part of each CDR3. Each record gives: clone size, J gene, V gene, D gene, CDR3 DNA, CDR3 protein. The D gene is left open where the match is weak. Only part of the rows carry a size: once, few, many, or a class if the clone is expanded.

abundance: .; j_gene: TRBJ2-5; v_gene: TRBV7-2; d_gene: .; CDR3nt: TGTGCCAGCAGCTTCACTAGCTGGGGAGAGACCCAGTACTTC; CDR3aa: CASSFTSWGETQYF
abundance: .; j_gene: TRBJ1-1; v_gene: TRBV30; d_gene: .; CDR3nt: TGTGCCTGGAGTGTAGTGCGGGGCACTGAAGCTTTCTTT; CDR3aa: CAWSVVRGTEAFF
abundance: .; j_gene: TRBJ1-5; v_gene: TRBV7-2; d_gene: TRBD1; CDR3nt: TGTGCCAGCAGCTTAGGGTCTCAGGGGGGGCCCCAGCATTTT; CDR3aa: CASSLGSQGGPQHF
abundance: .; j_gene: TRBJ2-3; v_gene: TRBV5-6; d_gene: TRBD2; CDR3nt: TGTGCCAGCAGCTTTAGCGGGGGGCGCACAGATACGCAGTATTTT; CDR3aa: CASSFSGGRTDTQYF
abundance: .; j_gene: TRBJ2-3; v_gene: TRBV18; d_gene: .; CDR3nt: TGTGCCAGCTCACCACCCGGACAGAAGACAGATACGCAGTATTTT; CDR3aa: CASSPPGQKTDTQYF
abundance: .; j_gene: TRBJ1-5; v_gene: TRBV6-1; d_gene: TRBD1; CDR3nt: TGTGCCAGCAGTGGAAGACAGGGGTTTCGCAATCAGCCCCAGCATTTT; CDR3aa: CASSGRQGFRNQPQHF
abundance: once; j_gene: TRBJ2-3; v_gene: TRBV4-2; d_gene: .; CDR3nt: TGTGCCAGCAGCCGGCCCGGTGGAGGGGCGGGAGATACGCAGTATTTT; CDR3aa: CASSRPGGGAGDTQYF
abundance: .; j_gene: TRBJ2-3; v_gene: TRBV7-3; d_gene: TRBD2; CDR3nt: TGTGCCAGCAGCTTAACTAGCGGGGGGATTTCAGATACGCAGTATTTT; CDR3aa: CASSLTSGGISDTQYF
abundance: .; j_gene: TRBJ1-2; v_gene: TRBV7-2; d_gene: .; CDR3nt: TGTGCCAGCAGCTCCCACAGGGTTTCCTATGGCTACACCTTC; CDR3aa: CASSSHRVSYGYTF
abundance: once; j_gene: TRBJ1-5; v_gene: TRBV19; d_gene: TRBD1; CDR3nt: TGTGCCAGTAGTCCTACAGGGGGGGAAAAGCCCCAGCATTTT; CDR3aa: CASSPTGGEKPQHF
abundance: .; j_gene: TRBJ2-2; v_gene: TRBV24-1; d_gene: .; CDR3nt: TGTGCCACCAGTGATCAGGGGACAAGGCACGGGGAGCTGTTTTTT; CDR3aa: CATSDQGTRHGELFF
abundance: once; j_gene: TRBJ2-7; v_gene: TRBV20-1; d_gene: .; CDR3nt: TGCAGTGCTACTACCACGTACGAGCAGTACTTC; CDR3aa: CSATTTYEQYF
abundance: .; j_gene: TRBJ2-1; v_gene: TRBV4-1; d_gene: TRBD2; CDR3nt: TGCGCCAGCAGCCAAGTCCGGACTAGCGGAGCCTACAATGAGCAGTTCTTC; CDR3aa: CASSQVRTSGAYNEQFF
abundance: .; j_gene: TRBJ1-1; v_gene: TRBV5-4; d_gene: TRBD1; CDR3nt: TGTGCCAGCAGCTCCGGACAGGCGAACACTGAAGCTTTCTTT; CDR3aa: CASSSGQANTEAFF
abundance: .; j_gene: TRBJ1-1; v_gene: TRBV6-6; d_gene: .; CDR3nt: TGTGCCACCGAGAGGTCCACGAACACTGAAGCTTTCTTT; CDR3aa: CATERSTNTEAFF
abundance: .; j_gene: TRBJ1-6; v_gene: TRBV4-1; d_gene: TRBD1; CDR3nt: TGCGCCAGCAGCATTGGACAGGGGAATTCACCCCTCCACTTT; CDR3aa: CASSIGQGNSPLHF
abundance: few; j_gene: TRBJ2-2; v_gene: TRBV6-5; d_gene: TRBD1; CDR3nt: TGTGCCAGCACCCGGGACAGGAACACCGGGGAGCTGTTTTTT; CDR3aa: CASTRDRNTGELFF
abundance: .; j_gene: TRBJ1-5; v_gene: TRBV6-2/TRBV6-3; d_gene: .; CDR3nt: TGTGCCAGCAGTTACGCCGGGGATAATCAGCCCCAGCATTTT; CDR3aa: CASSYAGDNQPQHF
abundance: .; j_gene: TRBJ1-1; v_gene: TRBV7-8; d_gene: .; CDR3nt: TGTGCCAGCAGCTTAGGCGGGGGCACTGAAGCTTTCTTT; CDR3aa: CASSLGGGTEAFF
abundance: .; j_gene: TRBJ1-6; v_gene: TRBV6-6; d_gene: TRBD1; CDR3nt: TGTGCCAGCAGGGGACAGGGGGCAAATTCACCCCTCCACTTT; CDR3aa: CASRGQGANSPLHF
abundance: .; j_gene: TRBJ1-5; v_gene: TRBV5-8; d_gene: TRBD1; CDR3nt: TGTGCCAGCAGCTGGAGGACAGGGAGGTTTAGGCCCCAGCATTTT; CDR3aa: CASSWRTGRFRPQHF